The 27 T cell receptor beta chains listed next were all sequenced from one sample in a study of blood T cell repertoires in COVID-19. Measured with immunoSEQ multiplex PCR; TCRdb has only the in-frame clones, and not every one. The sample lists 250,000 or so clones; around 88% were seen once. What was sequenced was peripheral blood. The receptors come from a woman between 25 and 40 years old with COVID-19, enrolled during active disease.

The genes are TRBV15 and TRBJ1-1; tentatively, D is TRBD1 (5 bases). The CDR3 is made up of 16 amino acids. Trimming stripped 1 base from V and 0 bases from J, with 12 bases between. Germline-derived CDR1 and CDR2 are LNHNV and YYDKDF (reference sequence). The chain's CDR3 is CATSRAGGSMNTEAFF. As DNA, the CDR3 is TGTGCCACCAGCAGAGCCGGGGGGTCCATGAACACTGAAGCTTTCTTT. The whole variable domain, remainder taken from reference TRBV15 and TRBJ1-1, is DAMVIQNPRYQVTQFGKPVTLSCSQTLNHNVMYWYQQKSSQAPKLLFHYYDKDFNNEADTPDNFQSRRPNTSFCFLDIRSPGLGDTAMYLCATSRAGGSMNTEAFFGQGTRLTVV.

CDR3 sequence reads: CASSPQGFQETQYF. In nucleotides, the CDR3 is TGTGCCAGCAGTCCACAGGGGTTCCAAGAGACCCAGTACTTC. The V gene is TRBV28, the J gene TRBJ2-5; 7 bases line up with TRBD1. Germline V lookup: CDR1 MDHEN, CDR2 SYDVKM. The CDR3 sequence is 14 residues long. The V and J ends lost 5 bases and 1 base, in that order; junction bases with no gene match: 4.

This clone was found once. The chain employs TRBV19 and TRBJ1-4, with 9 positions matching TRBD1. Germline lookup yields CDR1 LNHDA and CDR2 SQIVND (reference sequence). The CDR3 runs 15 residues. The J segment lost 8 bases and the V segment lost 2 bases, leaving 6 bases of the junction unmatched. The CDR3 is CASSILAGTGEKLFF. The CDR3 region has the DNA TGTGCCAGTAGTATATTGGCCGGGACAGGGGAAAAACTGTTTTTT.

The gene calls are TRBV11-3 and TRBJ1-1; D is possibly TRBD1 (6 bases). The CDR3 is made up of 17 amino acids. Germline V gene data show CDR1 as SGHNT and CDR2 as YENEEA. V was shortened by 3 bases and J by 3 bases, with 20 bases between the two germline ends. CDR3 DNA: TGTGCCAGCAGCTTTCTGGGGGGGCGAAAGAAGTACACTGAAGCTTTCTTT. This sequence encodes CASSFLGGRKKYTEAFF. Looking up the rest from reference TRBV11-3 and TRBJ1-1 gives the full variable domain: EAGVVQSPRYKIIEKKQPVAFWCNPISGHNTLYWYLQNLGQGPELLIRYENEEAVDDSQLPKDRFSAERLKGVDSTLKIQPAELGDSAVYLCASSFLGGRKKYTEAFFGQGTRLTVV.

This clone was observed a handful of times. J is TRBJ2-1 and V is TRBV28, with TRBD1 matching over 9 bases. Germline values: CDR1 MDHEN, CDR2 SYDVKM. The ends lost 4 bases at V and 0 bases at J; junction bases unmatched: 13. The CDR3 extends over 19 amino acids. CDR3 region: CASSSPGQGPGGSYNEQFF. Written as DNA, the CDR3 is TGTGCCAGCAGTTCGCCGGGACAGGGTCCTGGGGGCTCCTACAATGAGCAGTTCTTC.

The chain joins TRBV7-6 to TRBJ1-4, with 7 bases matching TRBD1. Germline lookup yields CDR1 SGHVS and CDR2 FNYEAQ. The CDR3 runs to 14 residues. The V segment lost 6 bases and the J segment 4 bases; nucleotides outside the gene matches: 5. This CDR3 reads CASRARDSNEKLFF. The DNA for the CDR3 is TGTGCCAGCAGGGCCCGGGACAGTAATGAAAAACTGTTTTTT.

The rearrangement links TRBV18 to TRBJ2-5, with a weak D call TRBD2 (5 bases). Trimming shortened V by 3 bases and J by 2 bases, and 13 bases separated the two germline ends. Per the germline V gene, CDR1 is KGHSH and CDR2 is LQKENI. The CDR3 is 15 residues long. DNA for the CDR3: TGTGCCAGCTCACCCCTCGGGGAGACACAAGAGACCCAGTACTTC. It is translated as CASSPLGETQETQYF.

The chain links TRBV18 to TRBJ2-2; 10 bases align to TRBD2. V lost 11 bases, J lost 2 bases, and 5 bases stayed unmatched. CDR3 length: 14 amino acids. CDR1 is KGHSH, CDR2 LQKENI, per germline. The CDR3 nucleotides are TGTGCCGGAAGGACTAGCGGCAACACCGGGGAGCTGTTTTTT. Translated, it gives CAGRTSGNTGELFF. The variable domain in full, with the rest retrieved from reference TRBV18 and TRBJ2-2, is NAGVMQNPRHLVRRRGQEARLRCSPMKGHSHVYWYRQLPEEGLKFMVYLQKENIIDESGMPKERFSAEFPKEGPSILRIQQVVRGDSAAYFCAGRTSGNTGELFFGEGSRLTVL.

This chain uses TRBV6-6 with TRBJ1-2; maybe TRBD1 (6 bases). Germline assignment: CDR1 MNHNY and CDR2 SVGAGI (reference sequence). CDR3 length: 13 residues. The V end lost 2 bases, the J end lost 6 bases, and 10 bases lay between the germline ends. The CDR3 DNA reads TGTGCCAGCAGTTACGACTCAGGGGATGGCTACACCTTC. It specifies CASSYDSGDGYTF.

V is TRBV28 and J is TRBJ2-1, with 10 bases lining up with TRBD2. Per the germline V gene, CDR1 is MDHEN and CDR2 is SYDVKM. The J segment lost 3 bases and the V segment lost 6 bases, leaving 8 bases of the junction unmatched. The CDR3 runs 16 residues. In nucleotides, the CDR3 is TGTGCCAGCAGGGACCTAGCGGGAGCAATCTACAATGAGCAGTTCTTC. It yields the protein CASRDLAGAIYNEQFF.

The chain uses TRBV10-1 and TRBJ1-5; 9 bases agree with TRBD1. The CDR3 contains 16 residues. V was pared by 3 bases and J by 1 base, with 4 bases of the junction left unmatched. Germline V CDR1 and CDR2: WNHNN, SYGVQD (reference sequence). CDR3 amino acids: CASSDGTGLSNQPQHF. The CDR3 DNA is TGCGCCAGCAGTGACGGGACAGGGTTAAGCAATCAGCCCCAGCATTTT.

This clone is a singleton in its sample. The chain is built from TRBV29-1 and TRBJ1-1, with a possible D match to TRBD1 (6 bases). V was clipped by 4 bases and J by 1 base, with 10 bases between them. The CDR3 is 13 residues long. CDR1 is SQVTM, CDR2 ANQGSEA, per germline. CDR3 sequence (DNA): TGCAGCGTTGCCCGACAGGAGAACACTGAAGCTTTCTTT. Translation: CSVARQENTEAFF.

The chain employs TRBV24-1 and TRBJ2-1; TRBD1 matches at 8 bases. With V trimmed by 1 base and J by 14 bases, 3 bases remained unmatched. Germline CDR1 is KGHDR and CDR2 is SFDVKD. CDR3 size: 12 residues. The CDR3 here is CATSDFRDRKFF. The CDR3, as DNA: TGTGCCACCAGTGATTTCCGGGACAGGAAGTTCTTC.

The chain has TRBV7-2 and TRBJ1-2, with a possible D match to TRBD1 (6 bases). Germline values: CDR1 SGHTA, CDR2 FQGNSA. Trimming cost V 0 bases and J 8 bases, with 13 bases left between them. This CDR3 region has 14 residues. In DNA form, the CDR3 reads TGTGCCAGCAGCTTAGCGCGGGCAGGGGAGGGCTACACCTTC. Translating it yields CASSLARAGEGYTF.

The chain joins TRBV19 to TRBJ1-1, with D perhaps matching TRBD1 (5 bases). The CDR3 loop spans 16 amino acids. Germline CDR1 reads LNHDA; CDR2 reads SQIVND (reference sequence). Trimming pared 4 bases from V and 1 base from J, leaving 16 bases between. The CDR3: CASSTPRVGTNTEAFF. CDR3 coding DNA: TGTGCCAGTAGTACCCCCAGGGTAGGAACGAACACTGAAGCTTTCTTT.

The rearrangement joins TRBV7-2 to TRBJ1-5; no firm D call. V was pared by 2 bases and J by 3 bases, with 5 bases between. CDR1 and CDR2 (germline): SGHTA, FQGNSA. The CDR3 is 13 residues long. The CDR3 bases are TGTGCCAGCAGCTTACAGGACAATCAGCCCCAGCATTTT. Amino acids: CASSLQDNQPQHF.

This chain connects TRBV7-6 to TRBJ2-1, with a weak D call TRBD1 (6 bases). The length of the CDR3 is 18 residues. From germline, CDR1 is SGHVS and CDR2 FNYEAQ. V was shortened by 0 bases and J by 4 bases, with 19 bases between the two germline ends. The CDR3 spells CASSLAQKGQGLYNEQFF. The CDR3 region has the DNA TGTGCCAGCAGCTTAGCGCAGAAAGGGCAGGGGTTATACAATGAGCAGTTCTTC.

This clone was found a few times. The rearrangement links TRBV7-9 to TRBJ1-1; unclear D gene. The CDR3 loop spans 15 amino acids. V lost 5 bases, J lost 1 base, and 14 bases lay in between. In germline, CDR1 is SEHNR, CDR2 FQNEAQ (reference sequence). CDR3 nucleotide sequence: TGTGCCAGCAGCCCGCGCGGCGCGGCGAACACTGAAGCTTTCTTT. Translating it yields CASSPRGAANTEAFF.

This sequence joins TRBV7-8 and TRBJ2-5, with TRBD1 as a possible D gene (5 bases). V dropped 5 bases and J dropped 1 base, with 17 bases sitting between them. The CDR3 is 16 residues long. Germline loops: CDR1 SGHVS, CDR2 FQNEAQ. CDR3 sequence reads: CASSAALQGSQETQYF. DNA of the CDR3: TGTGCCAGCAGCGCAGCCCTGCAGGGAAGCCAAGAGACCCAGTACTTC.

J is TRBJ2-1 and V is TRBV2; 7 bases match TRBD1. CDR1 is SNHLY, CDR2 FYNNEI, per germline. The CDR3 is 14 amino acids. V was pared by 7 bases and J by 10 bases, with 13 bases of the junction left unmatched. The CDR3 spells CASTDYEGAGEQFF. CDR3 coding DNA: TGTGCCAGCACTGATTACGAGGGGGCAGGAGAGCAGTTCTTC. Based on the CDR3 plus reference TRBV2 and TRBJ2-1, the full variable domain is EPEVTQTPSHQVTQMGQEVILRCVPISNHLYFYWYRQILGQKVEFLVSFYNNEISEKSEIFDDQFSVERPDGSNFTLKIRSTKLEDSAMYFCASTDYEGAGEQFFGPGTRLTVL.

The rearrangement links TRBV11-2 to TRBJ1-1, with a tentative D call TRBD1 (6 bases). CDR3 length equals 19 residues. Germline V gives CDR1 SGHAT, CDR2 FQNNGV. V lost 0 bases, J lost 2 bases, and 22 bases lay in between. The CDR3 coding sequence is TGTGCCAGCAGCTTAGATCTTCGCGTACAGGGCGGTTCAAACACTGAAGCTTTCTTT. Its translation is CASSLDLRVQGGSNTEAFF.

V gene TRBV19 combines with J gene TRBJ1-3; D is perhaps TRBD1 (6 bases). CDR1 and CDR2 (germline): LNHDA, SQIVND (reference sequence). The V end was cut by 3 bases, the J end by 0 bases, with 12 bases between. The CDR3 length is 16 residues. CDR3 residues: CASSISQGTSGNTIYF. The DNA for the CDR3 is TGTGCCAGTAGTATCAGCCAGGGGACCTCTGGAAACACCATATATTTT.

This clone was seen just once. The rearrangement links TRBV11-3 to TRBJ2-1; 11 bases line up with TRBD2. The junction had 5 bases not matched to a gene; V was cut back by 1 base and J by 9 bases. Germline CDR1 is SGHNT and CDR2 is YENEEA. The CDR3 extends over 15 amino acids. In DNA, the CDR3 is TGTGCCAGCAGCTTAGTACTAGCGGGAGAGGTTGAGCAGTTCTTC. Amino acids: CASSLVLAGEVEQFF.

Only a few counts were recorded for this clone. The gene calls are TRBV9 and TRBJ2-3; 8 nucleotides agree with TRBD2. The V segment lost 3 bases and the J segment 4 bases; nucleotides outside the gene matches: 4. CDR3 length: 14 amino acids. Germline V CDR1 and CDR2: SGDLS, YYNGEE. The CDR3 sequence is CASSASGGADTQYF. The CDR3 DNA is TGTGCCAGCAGCGCCTCGGGGGGGGCAGATACGCAGTATTTT.

The V call is TRBV28, the J call TRBJ2-1; 11 bases line up with TRBD2. There are 15 residues in the CDR3. CDR1 is MDHEN, CDR2 SYDVKM, per germline. The trim removed 5 bases at V and 10 bases at J, leaving 10 bases unmatched. CDR3 bases: TGTGCCAGCAGTACTGATAGCGGGGGGGACTCGGAGCAGTTCTTC. The encoded protein is CASSTDSGGDSEQFF.

This clone was seen only once. Different DNA sequences within this sample yield the same CDR3. The rearrangement links TRBV6-1 to TRBJ2-5; TRBD1 matches 9 bases. Germline trimming cut 0 bases from V and 2 bases from J; bases unmatched to any gene: 4. Looked up from germline, CDR1 is MNHNS and CDR2 is SASEGT. This CDR3 spans 16 amino acids. The CDR3 here is CASSEAGQGPQETQYF. The CDR3 DNA is TGTGCCAGCAGTGAAGCGGGACAGGGACCACAAGAGACCCAGTACTTC.

The gene calls are TRBV28 and TRBJ1-2; 7 bases agree with TRBD1. V was clipped by 9 bases and J by 1 base; unmatched bases: 14. Germline CDR1 reads MDHEN; CDR2 reads SYDVKM. There are 16 residues in the CDR3. Here the CDR3 reads CARKSDRESGNYGYTF. CDR3 coding DNA: TGTGCCAGGAAATCTGACAGGGAGTCTGGTAACTATGGCTACACCTTC.